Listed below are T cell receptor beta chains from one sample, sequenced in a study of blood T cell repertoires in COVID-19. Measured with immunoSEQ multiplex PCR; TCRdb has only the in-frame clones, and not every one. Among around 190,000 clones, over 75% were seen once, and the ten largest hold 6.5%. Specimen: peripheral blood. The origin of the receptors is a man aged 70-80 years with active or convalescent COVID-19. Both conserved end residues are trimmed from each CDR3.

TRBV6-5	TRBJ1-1	ASSYSRGTEAF
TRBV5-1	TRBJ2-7	ASSLVTRSPIYEQY
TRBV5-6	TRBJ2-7	ASSLVGQAYEQY
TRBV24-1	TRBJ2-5	ATSDPHETQY
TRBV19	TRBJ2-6	ASSPLRGGRAGGANVLT
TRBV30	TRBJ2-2	AWNRLAGNTGELF
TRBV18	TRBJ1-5	ASSDTGMYSNQPQH
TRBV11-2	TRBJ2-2	ASSPMRDSSNTGELF
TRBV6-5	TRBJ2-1	ASSSGQGALDEQF
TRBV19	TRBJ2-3	ASSQTGFSTDTQY
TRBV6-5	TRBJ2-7	ASSYAGRGLHEQY
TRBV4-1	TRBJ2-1	ASSQVIAGGPGEQF
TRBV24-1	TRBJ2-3	ATSDTGTSAPTDTQY
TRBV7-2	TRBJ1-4	ASSLDRGWEKLF
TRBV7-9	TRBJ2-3	ASSSPPGQGTDTQY
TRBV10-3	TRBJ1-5	AISEGQGKGQPQH
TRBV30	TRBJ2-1	AWSRDSETSNEQF
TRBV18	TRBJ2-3	ASSYSSGYTDTQY
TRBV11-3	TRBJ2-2	ASSSRTGELF
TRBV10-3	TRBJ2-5	ATRGELAGEAQY
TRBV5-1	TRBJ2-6	ASRREGAGANVLT
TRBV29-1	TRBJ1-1	SVGGIRTGPRGNTEAF
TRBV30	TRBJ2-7	AWSLAGEQY
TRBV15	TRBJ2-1	ATSKSSGRAYNEQF
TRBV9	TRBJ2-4	ASSVDASDYIQY
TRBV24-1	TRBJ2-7	ATSDLDRPSSYEQY
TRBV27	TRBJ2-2	ASSLSRNTGELF
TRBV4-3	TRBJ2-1	ASSRQLAGEYNEQF